The text below deals with one T cell receptor beta chain. Its antigen is unknown. Each CDR3 protein gets one entry after TCRdb re-called the 5' RACE reads with MiXCR. The sample includes 150,000 to 200,000 distinct CDR3 sequences, 25% to 40% seen only once; the top ten take approximately 12%. These data originate in a study of T-cell memory formation after mild COVID-19. The CDR3 spans 16 residues. Trimming stripped 0 bases from V and 7 bases from J, with 16 bases between. Germline-derived CDR1 and CDR2 are KGHSH and LQKENI. Study-level findings and limits: Clones contracting day 15 to 85 were balanced CD4/CD8; later expanders leaned CD4+.

This clonotype was obtained from an adult woman who had mild COVID-19 (a few samples of this study predate the infection). Cell type and time point are not known. V is TRBV18 and J is TRBJ1-3; possibly TRBD1 for D (6 bases). The sample taken for sequencing was PBMCs or a T cell subset sorted from them (not recorded which). The CDR3 DNA sequence: TGTGCCAGCTCACCACCGTACACAGGGTCGAGGAACACCATATATTTT. Residues: CASSPPYTGSRNTIYF.